Listed below are T cell receptor beta chains from one sample, sequenced in a study of T cells after yellow fever vaccination. TCRdb passed the 5' RACE reads through MiXCR, listing each CDR3 protein once. The sample records roughly 170,000 distinct CDR3 sequences, roughly a tenth being singletons. The sequences come from CD8+ T cells sorted from PBMCs, collected 45 days after the yellow fever booster vaccination. The receptors come from a young man who received the YFV17D yellow fever vaccine. Each CDR3 is given with its conserved first and last residue.

J	V	CDR3
TRBJ1-5	TRBV6-2/TRBV6-3	CASELGVDYNQPQHF
TRBJ2-3	TRBV27	CASSRLAGGRATDTQYF
TRBJ2-2	TRBV4-2	CASSQDPPLAGDTGELFF
TRBJ1-5	TRBV2	CASRVGFISNQPQHF
TRBJ1-1	TRBV7-6	CASSPPPNGGEAFF
TRBJ2-5	TRBV29-1	CSVELAGGEETQYF
TRBJ1-2	TRBV6-4	CASPRIPRGYTF
TRBJ2-5	TRBV5-6	CASSPRQGVGTQYF
TRBJ2-2	TRBV7-9	CASSFPPGGPFTGELFF
TRBJ2-2	TRBV12-3/TRBV12-4	CASSWGSHTGELFF
TRBJ2-1	TRBV4-3	CASSQDLGGGANEQFF
TRBJ2-4	TRBV4-3	CASSQGGRVQDIQYF
TRBJ2-7	TRBV7-9	CASSFARGYEQYF
TRBJ1-6	TRBV13	CASSLAGTGVSPLHF
TRBJ2-5	TRBV4-3	CASSQGGGGVEETQYF
TRBJ2-5	TRBV11-2	CASSVGGQLYQETQYF
TRBJ1-5	TRBV6-6	CASSYSGGMQPQHF
TRBJ2-1	TRBV11-1	CASRRGRTSYNEQFF
TRBJ2-3	TRBV12-3/TRBV12-4	CASSLEATGADTQYF
TRBJ2-5	TRBV6-6	CASTADYRGETQYF
TRBJ1-4	TRBV6-2/TRBV6-3	CASSYEAPGEKLFF
TRBJ2-1	TRBV7-2	CASSFLDRGDNEQFF
TRBJ2-7	TRBV30	CAWSVLLLEQYF
TRBJ2-7	TRBV14	CASSFGTGFFSYEQYF
TRBJ1-1	TRBV7-9	CASSPARFMNTEAFF